This T cell receptor (beta chain) was retrieved from a study of control samples from healthy donors and cancer patients. Trimming left V 5 bases short and J 1 base short, with 12 bases between. The V gene's germline CDR1 is MNHNY and CDR2 SVGAGI (reference sequence). The CDR3 consists of 16 residues. Profiled with immunoSEQ multiplex PCR; TCRdb holds only in-frame clones, not every one. The sample holds about 130,000 clones, about 92% seen once. The source material was PBMCs. V is TRBV6-6 and J is TRBJ2-6; D remains ambiguous. The TCR comes from a middle-aged man with head and neck cancer. CDR3 protein: CASSRVVSSGANVLTF. The DNA of the CDR3 is TGTGCCAGCAGTCGAGTCGTCTCTTCTGGGGCCAACGTCCTGACTTTC.